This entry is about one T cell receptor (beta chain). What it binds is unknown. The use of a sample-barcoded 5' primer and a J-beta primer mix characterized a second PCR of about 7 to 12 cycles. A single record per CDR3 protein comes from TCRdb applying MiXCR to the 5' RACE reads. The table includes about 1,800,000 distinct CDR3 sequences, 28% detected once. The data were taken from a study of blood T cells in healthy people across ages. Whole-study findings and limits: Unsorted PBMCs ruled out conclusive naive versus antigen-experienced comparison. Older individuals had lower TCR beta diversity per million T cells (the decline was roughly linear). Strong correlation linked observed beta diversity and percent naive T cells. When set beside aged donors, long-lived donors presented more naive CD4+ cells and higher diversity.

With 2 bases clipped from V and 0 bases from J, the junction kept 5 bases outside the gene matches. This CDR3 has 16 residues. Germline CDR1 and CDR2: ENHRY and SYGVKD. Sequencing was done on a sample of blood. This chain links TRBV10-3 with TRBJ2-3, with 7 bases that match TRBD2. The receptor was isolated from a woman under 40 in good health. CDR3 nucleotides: TGTGCCATCAGTGAGAATGGCGGGGGTAGCACAGATACGCAGTATTTT. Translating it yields CAISENGGGSTDTQYF.